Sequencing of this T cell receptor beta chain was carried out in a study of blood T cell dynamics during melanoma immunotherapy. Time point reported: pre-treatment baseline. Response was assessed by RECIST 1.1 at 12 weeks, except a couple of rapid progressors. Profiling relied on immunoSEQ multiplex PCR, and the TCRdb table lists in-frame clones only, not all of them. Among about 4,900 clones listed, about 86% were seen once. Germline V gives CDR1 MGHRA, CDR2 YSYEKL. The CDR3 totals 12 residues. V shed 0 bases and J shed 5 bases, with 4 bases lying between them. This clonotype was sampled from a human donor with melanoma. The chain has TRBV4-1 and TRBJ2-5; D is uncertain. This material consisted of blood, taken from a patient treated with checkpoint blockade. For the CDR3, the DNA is TGCGCCAGCAGCCAAGATACGGAGACCCAGTACTTC. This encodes CASSQDTETQYF.